Following are 30 T cell receptor beta chains from one sample sequenced in a study of blood T cell repertoires in COVID-19. Libraries were prepared by immunoSEQ multiplex PCR; TCRdb keeps only in-frame clonotypes and omits some of them. Among some 150,000 clones listed, around four fifths were seen once. The source material was PBMCs or T cells enriched from blood (not recorded which). The source of these receptors is a woman aged 40 to 49 who had recovered from COVID-19.

This clone was seen only once. The DNA of the CDR3 is TGTGCCAGCAGCTCCCGCCGCAAGGACATGATGAACACTGAAGCTTTCTTT. It yields the protein CASSSRRKDMMNTEAFF. The chain uses TRBV11-2 and TRBJ1-1; tentatively, D is TRBD1 (5 bases). The CDR3 covers 17 residues. Germline V lookup: CDR1 SGHAT, CDR2 FQNNGV. V lost 4 bases to trimming and J lost 0 bases, with 18 bases between them.

This clone showed up just once. This rearrangement joins TRBV10-3 to TRBJ1-5; D perhaps matches TRBD1 (6 bases). Germline V gene data show CDR1 as ENHRY and CDR2 as SYGVKD. The CDR3 is 15 residues long. The germline V and J ends were trimmed by 3 bases and 1 base, with 10 bases remaining between them. This chain's CDR3 is CAISESRGSNQPQHF. The CDR3 bases are TGTGCCATCAGTGAAAGCAGGGGCAGCAATCAGCCCCAGCATTTT.

The rearrangement links TRBV18 to TRBJ2-7; D not certain. Trimming left V 4 bases short and J 2 bases short, with 12 bases between. The CDR3 spans 14 residues. Germline V gene lookup returns CDR1 KGHSH and CDR2 LQKENI. CDR3 in amino acids: CASSQTAGPYEQYF. The CDR3 DNA is TGTGCCAGCTCACAAACGGCAGGTCCCTACGAGCAGTACTTC. Variable domain in full (rest from reference TRBV18 and TRBJ2-7): NAGVMQNPRHLVRRRGQEARLRCSPMKGHSHVYWYRQLPEEGLKFMVYLQKENIIDESGMPKERFSAEFPKEGPSILRIQQVVRGDSAAYFCASSQTAGPYEQYFGPGTRLTVT.

V is TRBV15 and J is TRBJ1-3; D possibly corresponds to TRBD1 (5 bases). The germline gives CDR1 LNHNV, CDR2 YYDKDF (reference sequence). V lost 1 base and J lost 0, with 13 bases in between. This CDR3 spans 17 amino acids. As DNA, the CDR3 is TGTGCCACCAGCAGAGGGGGGGGTGGAGGCTCTGGAAACACCATATATTTT. Its protein product is CATSRGGGGGSGNTIYF. Using reference TRBV15 and TRBJ1-3 for the parts outside the CDR3, the full variable domain is DAMVIQNPRYQVTQFGKPVTLSCSQTLNHNVMYWYQQKSSQAPKLLFHYYDKDFNNEADTPDNFQSRRPNTSFCFLDIRSPGLGDTAMYLCATSRGGGGGSGNTIYFGEGSWLTVV.

The V and J genes are TRBV29-1 and TRBJ2-1, with a weak D call TRBD2 (6 bases). The CDR3 has 16 residues. CDR1 and CDR2 (germline): SQVTM, ANQGSEA. Deletions cut 8 bases from V and 0 bases from J, with 20 bases between. This chain's CDR3 is CSIGRSSASSYNEQFF. CDR3 in DNA: TGCAGCATAGGGCGGTCTAGCGCCAGCTCCTACAATGAGCAGTTCTTC.

The chain combines TRBV5-1 with TRBJ2-1; 8 bases line up with TRBD2. Germline V gene sequence: CDR1 SGHRS, CDR2 YFSETQ. With V trimmed by 4 bases and J by 0 bases, 9 bases remained unmatched. The CDR3 sequence is 17 residues long. The CDR3 nucleotides read TGCGCCAGCAGCCCCTTAGCGGGATTGAGCTCCTACAATGAGCAGTTCTTC. The encoded protein is CASSPLAGLSSYNEQFF. The variable domain in full, with the rest retrieved from reference TRBV5-1 and TRBJ2-1, is KAGVTQTPRYLIKTRGQQVTLSCSPISGHRSVSWYQQTPGQGLQFLFEYFSETQRNKGNFPGRFSGRQFSNSRSEMNVSTLELGDSALYLCASSPLAGLSSYNEQFFGPGTRLTVL.

The chain combines TRBV29-1 with TRBJ1-1; tentative D call: TRBD1 (6 bases). CDR3 length: 14 residues. The V end was cut by 4 bases, the J end by 0 bases, with 12 bases between. The V gene's germline CDR1 is SQVTM and CDR2 ANQGSEA. The CDR3 region is CSVVPTGMNTEAFF. Here the CDR3 DNA reads TGCAGCGTTGTCCCCACAGGGATGAACACTGAAGCTTTCTTT.

The rearrangement uses TRBV2 and TRBJ2-7, with 9 bases fitting TRBD1. This CDR3 region has 14 residues. The V segment lost 6 bases and the J segment 2 bases; nucleotides outside the gene matches: 5. Per germline, CDR1 SNHLY and CDR2 FYNNEI. This CDR3 is CASSGTGLPYEQYF. CDR3 sequence (DNA): TGTGCCAGCAGCGGGACAGGGCTACCCTACGAGCAGTACTTC.

The chain is built from TRBV28 and TRBJ1-1, with D unclear. Germline CDR1 MDHEN, CDR2 SYDVKM. The ends were cut back, 8 bases at V and 1 base at J, with 11 bases in the middle. The CDR3 consists of 13 residues. Here the CDR3 DNA reads TGTGCCAGCCGTACAACACCGAACACTGAAGCTTTCTTT. As protein: CASRTTPNTEAFF.

This chain joins TRBV5-1 and TRBJ2-3; TRBD2 is a possible D gene (6 bases). Between the trimmed V and J ends, which lost 3 bases and 0 bases, there was a span of 14 bases. The CDR3 sequence is 16 residues long. Germline V gene data show CDR1 as SGHRS and CDR2 as YFSETQ. CDR3 sequence (DNA): TGCGCCAGCAGCTCATTCCTGGAGGGTAGCACAGATACGCAGTATTTT. Protein sequence: CASSSFLEGSTDTQYF.

The chain has TRBV7-2 and TRBJ1-2, with D uncertain. Trimming took off 0 bases at V and 4 bases at J, with 15 bases between the two ends. CDR1 is SGHTA and CDR2 is FQGNSA in the germline V gene. This CDR3 has 16 residues. The CDR3 nucleotides are TGTGCCAGCAGCTTAGCTAGGAGAGGGTCGGCCTATGGCTACACCTTC. This encodes CASSLARRGSAYGYTF.

The J gene is TRBJ2-6, the V gene TRBV18; 8 bases agree with TRBD2. This CDR3 has 16 residues. Germline lookup yields CDR1 KGHSH and CDR2 LQKENI. V was pared by 3 bases and J by 2 bases, with 3 bases of the junction left unmatched. DNA for the CDR3: TGTGCCAGCTCACCCTCGGGGGGGGCTGGGGCCAACGTCCTGACTTTC. Translating it yields CASSPSGGAGANVLTF. The complete variable domain, with remaining parts taken from reference TRBV18 and TRBJ2-6, reads NAGVMQNPRHLVRRRGQEARLRCSPMKGHSHVYWYRQLPEEGLKFMVYLQKENIIDESGMPKERFSAEFPKEGPSILRIQQVVRGDSAAYFCASSPSGGAGANVLTFGAGSRLTVL.

This clone occurred once. This rearrangement joins TRBV18 to TRBJ1-4, with 7 bases matching TRBD1. CDR1 and CDR2 from the germline V gene are KGHSH and LQKENI. The CDR3 spans 15 residues. V dropped 3 bases and J dropped 3; count of bases not matched to a gene: 4. CDR3 residues: CASSPRQGSNEKLFF. The CDR3 DNA follows: TGTGCCAGCTCACCGAGACAGGGATCTAATGAAAAACTGTTTTTT.

The rearrangement links TRBV9 to TRBJ2-1, with 12 bases that match TRBD2. Trimming cost V 4 bases and J 9 bases; bases outside gene matches: 11. Germline CDR1 and CDR2: SGDLS and YYNGEE. The CDR3 consists of 16 residues. The CDR3 bases are TGTGCCAGCAGCTTCCGACTAGCGGGAGAATTGAGTGAGCAGTTCTTC. This sequence encodes CASSFRLAGELSEQFF.

V gene TRBV28 combines with J gene TRBJ1-6; D is unresolved. The V end was cut by 2 bases, the J end by 15 bases, with 11 bases between. The CDR3 consists of 12 residues. The germline CDR1 and CDR2 sequences are MDHEN and SYDVKM. Here the CDR3 reads CASSLIGRVLHF. The CDR3 bases are TGTGCCAGCAGTTTAATCGGTCGGGTCCTCCACTTT.

This clone appeared a few times. CDR3 residues: CASSGVGREGYEQYF. The CDR3 DNA sequence: TGTGCCAGCAGCGGTGTAGGGCGGGAGGGCTACGAGCAGTACTTC. The chain employs TRBV7-9 and TRBJ2-7; 9 bases are a match to TRBD2. In germline, CDR1 is SEHNR, CDR2 FQNEAQ (reference sequence). J lost 3 bases, V lost 5 bases, and 8 bases had no gene match. This CDR3 region has 15 residues.

The chain uses TRBV6-5 and TRBJ2-1; 7 positions match TRBD1. Germline V gene data show CDR1 as MNHEY and CDR2 as SVGAGI. The CDR3 totals 12 residues. With 5 bases clipped from V and 8 bases from J, the junction kept 3 bases outside the gene matches. The CDR3 region has the DNA TGTGCCAGCAGTCGACAGGGCGATGAGCAGTTCTTC. This encodes CASSRQGDEQFF.

The J gene is TRBJ1-1, the V gene TRBV27, with 7 bases identical to TRBD1. Trimming removed 3 bases from V and 5 bases from J; junction bases left unmatched: 3. This CDR3 is built from 13 residues. Germline V gives CDR1 MNHEY, CDR2 SMNVEV (reference sequence). In nucleotides, the CDR3 is TGTGCCAGCAGTTTCAACAGGGGTACTGAAGCTTTCTTT. Protein: CASSFNRGTEAFF.

A remark on this clone: Germline and junction disagree at one end, which may indicate a read error. This sequence joins TRBV12-3 or TRBV12-4 and TRBJ2-1, with a weak D call TRBD2 (6 bases). This CDR3 spans 12 amino acids. The DNA of the CDR3 is TGTGCCAGCAGTTGGGGGGACGATACTACCCTCTTC. This sequence encodes CASSWGDDTTLF.

Concerning this clone itself: Other DNA sequences from this sample encode an identical CDR3 as well. V usage is TRBV19 and J usage is TRBJ2-3, with TRBD2 identical over 9 bases. Per germline, CDR1 LNHDA and CDR2 SQIVND (reference sequence). Germline trimming cut 6 bases from V and 5 bases from J; bases unmatched to any gene: 9. CDR3 length: 15 residues. In DNA, the CDR3 is TGTGCCAGTAGCCCCCGTAGCGGGGGCTTAGATACGCAGTATTTT. Translating it yields CASSPRSGGLDTQYF.

V gene TRBV14 combines with J gene TRBJ2-2; TRBD1 matches 7 bases. J was trimmed by 17 bases and V by 0 bases; bases with no gene match: 9. The CDR3 is 13 amino acids. Germline CDR1 SGHDN, CDR2 FVKESK. The CDR3 DNA is TGTGCCAGCAGCCAAGATTCGGACAGGAAGATATTTTTT. Its translation is CASSQDSDRKIFF.

This chain connects TRBV28 to TRBJ1-2, with 9 bases identical to TRBD1. From germline, CDR1 is MDHEN and CDR2 SYDVKM. The CDR3 spans 17 residues. V was clipped by 4 bases and J by 0 bases; unmatched bases: 9. The CDR3 DNA is TGTGCCAGCAGTTCCGCCCGGGGGACAGGGTCTAACTATGGCTACACCTTC. Residues: CASSSARGTGSNYGYTF.

This clone is a singleton in its sample. The CDR3 loop is CASSLGTSVDEQYF. The CDR3 coding sequence is TGTGCCAGCTCACTCGGGACTAGCGTTGACGAGCAGTACTTC. The chain combines TRBV18 with TRBJ2-7, with 10 bases aligning to TRBD2. CDR3 size: 14 residues. Germline V gives CDR1 KGHSH, CDR2 LQKENI. Trimming at V came to 4 bases and at J to 5 bases, leaving 5 bases not matched to a gene.

The chain has TRBV2 and TRBJ1-5; the D gene is possibly TRBD1 (5 bases). V was pared by 4 bases and J by 4 bases, with 8 bases between. CDR3 length equals 13 residues. Germline CDR1 reads SNHLY; CDR2 reads FYNNEI. CDR3 sequence reads: CASSVGGNQPQHF. Here the CDR3 DNA reads TGTGCCAGCAGTGTGGGGGGGAATCAGCCCCAGCATTTT.

This clone has just one count. V and J are TRBV5-1 and TRBJ2-1, with 13 bases lining up with TRBD2. The CDR3 contains 17 residues. Germline trimming cut 4 bases from V and 0 bases from J; bases unmatched to any gene: 4. CDR1 is SGHRS, CDR2 YFSETQ, per germline. The CDR3 DNA reads TGCGCCAGCAGCCCGGGACTAGCGGGAAGCTCCTACAATGAGCAGTTCTTC. The encoded protein is CASSPGLAGSSYNEQFF.

This chain connects TRBV5-1 to TRBJ1-2; 8 bases match TRBD1. The CDR3 has 15 residues. The germline V gene encodes CDR1 SGHRS and CDR2 YFSETQ. V shed 2 bases, J shed 6 bases, and the junction held 9 bases outside the gene matches. This CDR3 is CASSFDRGLEDGYTF. The CDR3 nucleotides read TGCGCCAGCAGCTTTGACAGGGGTCTGGAGGATGGCTACACCTTC.

V gene TRBV5-5 combines with J gene TRBJ1-3; tentatively, D is TRBD1 (6 bases). Germline V CDR1 and CDR2: SGHKS, YYEKEE (reference sequence). V dropped 4 bases and J dropped 2 bases, with 13 bases sitting between them. This CDR3 spans 15 amino acids. The CDR3 sequence is CASSALTGAGNTIYF. The CDR3, as DNA: TGTGCCAGCAGCGCGTTGACAGGCGCTGGAAACACCATATATTTT.

This rearrangement joins TRBV5-1 to TRBJ2-1; 10 positions agree with TRBD1. Germline trimming cut 2 bases from V and 8 bases from J; bases unmatched to any gene: 7. This CDR3 has 15 amino acids. Germline-derived CDR1 and CDR2 are SGHRS and YFSETQ. The CDR3 DNA reads TGCGCCAGCAGCTTCCGGGGACAGGGGTCGGATGAGCAGTTCTTC. Translation: CASSFRGQGSDEQFF.

J is TRBJ1-1 and V is TRBV5-1; 7 bases align to TRBD1. V lost 2 bases, J lost 10 bases, and 8 bases stayed unmatched. Germline values: CDR1 SGHRS, CDR2 YFSETQ. The CDR3 spans 13 residues. The CDR3 sequence: CASSLEGAPGAFF. CDR3 DNA sequence: TGCGCCAGCAGCTTAGAGGGGGCGCCGGGAGCTTTCTTT.

J is TRBJ2-7 and V is TRBV7-6, with D possibly being TRBD1 (6 bases). V was clipped by 5 bases and J by 5 bases, with 10 bases between them. Germline-derived CDR1 and CDR2 are SGHVS and FNYEAQ. This CDR3 has 12 amino acids. In DNA, the CDR3 is TGTGCCAGCAGCCCGGACAGCCACGAGCAGTACTTC. Amino acid sequence: CASSPDSHEQYF. The full variable domain, in which reference TRBV7-6 and TRBJ2-7 provide the parts outside the CDR3, is GAGVSQSPRYKVTKRGQDVALRCDPISGHVSLYWYRQALGQGPEFLTYFNYEAQQDKSGLPNDRFSAERPEGSISTLTIQRTEQRDSAMYRCASSPDSHEQYFGPGTRLTVT.